This T cell receptor (beta chain) was identified during a study of blood T cell repertoires in COVID-19. The table came from immunoSEQ multiplex PCR; TCRdb's copy has only in-frame clones and leaves some out. The sample has under 200,000 clones; roughly 82% are singletons. Germline loops: CDR1 MNHEY, CDR2 SVGAGI. This CDR3 has 15 residues. V gave up 6 bases and J gave up 5 bases, with 16 bases separating them. J is TRBJ2-2 and V is TRBV6-5; tentatively, D is TRBD1 (6 bases). Sequencing was done on a sample of PBMCs or T cells enriched from blood (not recorded which). The receptor was isolated from a woman in her sixties with acute COVID-19. The CDR3 coding sequence is TGTGCCAGCAGCTTGACAGGCCCTGGGACCGGGGAGCTGTTTTTT. Its translation is CASSLTGPGTGELFF.